The following is a T cell receptor beta chain sequence with its context. All patients were treatment-naive before thyroid surgery. The sample belongs to a study of metastatic and nonmetastatic thyroid tumors. TCRdb called clones again from the PCR reads with MiXCR. The profile shows roughly 39,000 clones, more than 45% of them singletons. This CDR3 region has 17 residues. J lost 5 bases, V lost 4 bases, and 16 bases had no gene match. Germline V gives CDR1 LGHNA, CDR2 YNFKEQ. This chain uses TRBV4-2 with TRBJ2-5; 7 bases agree with TRBD2. This sequence originates from a male donor with papillary thyroid cancer or a benign thyroid nodule (not recorded which). Some clones in this sample may be carry-over from other donors' samples. The specimen sequenced was tumor tissue. The CDR3 sequence is CASSPSAGQAGRETQYF. DNA of the CDR3: TGTGCCAGCAGCCCCTCTGCCGGTCAAGCGGGACGGGAGACCCAGTACTTC.